The 18 T cell receptor beta chains presented below share a single source sample, sequenced in a study of beta chain features in type 1 diabetes. Study-level results: Among patients with Type 1 diabetes, TCRB CDR3s were moderately but significantly shorter in every one of the four CD4+ subsets.

For these TCRs, the target antigens are not known. Reverse transcribing all isolated RNA meant expressed TCRB transcripts were sequenced. The protocol was immunoSEQ multiplex PCR, while the TCRdb copy is restricted to in-frame clones and leaves out a portion. The data hold around 280,000 clones, with approximately 16% observed a single time. Sequenced material: naive CD4+ T cells from blood. These TCRs come from a man younger than 35 with type 1 diabetes.

V usage is TRBV11-2 and J usage is TRBJ1-5, with D perhaps TRBD1 (6 bases). V dropped 5 bases and J dropped 5 bases, with 10 bases sitting between them. The CDR3 is 13 amino acids. Germline loops: CDR1 SGHAT, CDR2 FQNNGV. The DNA of the CDR3 is TGTGCCAGCAGCCCGAACAGGGATCAGCCCCAGCATTTT. This encodes CASSPNRDQPQHF.

This CDR3 is CASSPAEGRGHYEQYF. The CDR3 DNA follows: TGTGCCAGCAGCCCAGCCGAGGGGCGGGGGCACTACGAGCAGTACTTC. This chain uses TRBV5-4 with TRBJ2-7; perhaps TRBD2 as D (7 bases). The CDR3 loop spans 16 amino acids. Germline lookup yields CDR1 SGHNT and CDR2 YYREEE (reference sequence). Trimming pared 4 bases from V and 3 bases from J, leaving 20 bases between. The whole variable domain, remainder taken from reference TRBV5-4 and TRBJ2-7, is ETGVTQSPTHLIKTRGQQVTLRCSSQSGHNTVSWYQQALGQGPQFIFQYYREEENGRGNFPPRFSGLQFPNYSSELNVNALELDDSALYLCASSPAEGRGHYEQYFGPGTRLTVT.

A remark on this clone: Other DNA sequences in this specimen translate into the identical CDR3. V is TRBV5-1 and J is TRBJ2-5; D uncertain. CDR1 is SGHRS and CDR2 is YFSETQ in the germline V gene. The CDR3 covers 14 residues. With 2 bases removed from V and 2 bases from J, the gap between germline ends came to 10 bases. The CDR3 here is CASSFSPGQETQYF. Written as DNA, the CDR3 is TGCGCCAGCAGCTTTTCGCCCGGTCAAGAGACCCAGTACTTC.

Only a few counts were recorded for this clone. This chain joins TRBV18 and TRBJ1-2; tentative D call: TRBD1 (6 bases). Germline V lookup: CDR1 KGHSH, CDR2 LQKENI. Trimming removed 3 bases from V and 3 bases from J, with 11 bases in between. This CDR3 contains 14 residues. CDR3: CASSPQGIDYGYTF. Here the CDR3 DNA reads TGTGCCAGCTCACCGCAGGGGATAGACTATGGCTACACCTTC.

This clone has a handful of counts. The chain carries TRBV28 and TRBJ1-1; weak D call: TRBD1 (5 bases). The V and J ends lost 10 bases and 3 bases respectively, with 9 bases between them. The CDR3 runs to 11 residues. CDR1 is MDHEN and CDR2 is SYDVKM in the germline V gene. The CDR3 is CATLGDTEAFF. The CDR3 bases are TGTGCCACCTTAGGGGACACTGAAGCTTTCTTT.

This clone was recorded a few times. The V gene is TRBV5-4, the J gene TRBJ2-5; 10 bases line up with TRBD2. The germline gives CDR1 SGHNT, CDR2 YYREEE (reference sequence). The CDR3 is made up of 15 amino acids. V lost 5 bases and J lost 1; bases outside the gene matches: 5. The CDR3 here is CASSQLAGTQETQYF. The DNA for the CDR3 is TGTGCCAGCAGTCAACTAGCGGGGACCCAAGAGACCCAGTACTTC.

The chain has TRBV5-1 and TRBJ2-5; 7 positions match TRBD2. V lost 0 bases, J lost 2 bases, and 1 base stayed unmatched. The CDR3 loop spans 14 amino acids. Germline CDR1 reads SGHRS; CDR2 reads YFSETQ. DNA of the CDR3: TGCGCCAGCAGCTTGGCCGGGAGGCAAGAGACCCAGTACTTC. It is translated as CASSLAGRQETQYF. The variable domain in full, completed from reference TRBV5-1 and TRBJ2-5, reads KAGVTQTPRYLIKTRGQQVTLSCSPISGHRSVSWYQQTPGQGLQFLFEYFSETQRNKGNFPGRFSGRQFSNSRSEMNVSTLELGDSALYLCASSLAGRQETQYFGPGTRLLVL.

This chain uses TRBV4-3 with TRBJ2-3; 15 bases are shared with TRBD2. Trimming took 4 bases from V and 5 from J; bases not matched to a gene: 1. This CDR3 is 15 amino acids long. Per germline, CDR1 LGHNA and CDR2 YSLEER. Here the CDR3 DNA reads TGCGCCAGCAGCCGGACTAGCGGGGGGGGAGATACGCAGTATTTT. Protein: CASSRTSGGGDTQYF.

This chain uses TRBV9 with TRBJ1-4; possibly TRBD1 for D (5 bases). This CDR3 is 16 amino acids long. V gave up 3 bases and J gave up 5 bases, with 17 bases separating them. Germline CDR1 is SGDLS and CDR2 is YYNGEE. CDR3 nucleotides: TGTGCCAGCAGCGGGGGCCCCTCCCGATTGAATGAAAAACTGTTTTTT. Translated: CASSGGPSRLNEKLFF.

The chain couples TRBV4-3 to TRBJ2-5, with 10 bases aligning to TRBD2. CDR3 size: 16 residues. Looked up from germline, CDR1 is LGHNA and CDR2 is YSLEER. Unmatched junction bases numbered 10, after V lost 4 bases and J lost 5 bases. In DNA form, the CDR3 reads TGCGCCAGCAGCCGAGCGGGGGGGCCAGGATTTGAGACCCAGTACTTC. Translated, it gives CASSRAGGPGFETQYF.

This clone turned up a few times. This chain connects TRBV7-9 to TRBJ2-7, with a possible D match to TRBD1 (5 bases). The CDR3 totals 15 residues. Germline V gene lookup returns CDR1 SEHNR and CDR2 FQNEAQ (reference sequence). The V end lost 1 base, the J end lost 1 base, and 11 bases lay between the germline ends. The CDR3 protein is CASSLGATVSYEQYF. The CDR3 DNA is TGTGCCAGCAGCTTAGGGGCGACAGTTTCCTACGAGCAGTACTTC.

This clone came up once. The chain joins TRBV11-2 to TRBJ1-4, with 7 bases matching TRBD1. Germline CDR1 is SGHAT and CDR2 is FQNNGV. This CDR3 region has 13 residues. Trimming at V came to 5 bases and at J to 9 bases, leaving 6 bases not matched to a gene. The CDR3 sequence: CASSQGQLQKLFF. The DNA for the CDR3 is TGTGCCAGCAGCCAGGGACAGTTGCAAAAACTGTTTTTT.

This clone occurred once. This chain joins TRBV20-1 and TRBJ1-2; D is uncertain. The CDR3 consists of 10 residues. Looked up from germline, CDR1 is DFQATT and CDR2 is SNEGSKA (reference sequence). The CDR3 reads CGAYDYGYTF. CDR3 coding DNA: TGCGGAGCCTATGACTATGGCTACACCTTC.

This clone was counted a few times. The rearrangement links TRBV15 to TRBJ1-1; no definite D call. This CDR3 spans 15 amino acids. Between the trimmed V and J ends, which lost 3 bases and 1 base, there was a span of 12 bases. Germline CDR1 and CDR2: LNHNV and YYDKDF (reference sequence). This chain's CDR3 is CATSRSRSSNTEAFF. CDR3 nucleotides: TGTGCCACCAGCAGGTCTAGATCATCGAACACTGAAGCTTTCTTT.

DNA of the CDR3: TGTGCCAGCAGCTTGGGCCGTGTGGGAGGTAGTGAAAAACTGTTTTTT. This translates into CASSLGRVGGSEKLFF. The gene calls are TRBV5-4 and TRBJ1-4; D gene uncertain. The germline V gene has CDR1 SGHNT and CDR2 YYREEE (reference sequence). This CDR3 is built from 16 residues. V was trimmed by 0 bases and J by 7 bases, leaving 16 bases between them.

This clone was counted once. The chain employs TRBV25-1 and TRBJ2-7; tentative D call: TRBD1 (7 bases). Germline V gene sequence: CDR1 MGHDK, CDR2 SYGVNS. Trimming took 6 bases from V and 1 from J, leaving 16 bases between them. The CDR3 covers 15 residues. CDR3 bases: TGTGCCAGCAGCCTTCTGACAGGGACTTCCTACGAGCAGTACTTC. This translates into CASSLLTGTSYEQYF.

The sample holds a few counts of this clone. Other DNA sequences in this sample translate to the same CDR3. The chain links TRBV28 to TRBJ1-1; no definite D call. The germline V and J ends were trimmed by 3 bases and 5 bases, with 7 bases remaining between them. The CDR3 spans 12 residues. Germline V gives CDR1 MDHEN, CDR2 SYDVKM. The CDR3 loop is CASSLSGTEAFF. Here the CDR3 DNA reads TGTGCCAGCAGTTTGAGCGGTACTGAAGCTTTCTTT.

V gene TRBV4-1 combines with J gene TRBJ2-3; 10 bases line up with TRBD2. V trimming: 2 bases; J trimming: 6 bases; junction bases outside the gene matches: 11. Germline V gene lookup returns CDR1 MGHRA and CDR2 YSYEKL. CDR3 size: 17 residues. The CDR3 coding sequence is TGCGCCAGCAGCCAACCCACTAGCGGGGCCTCGCGGGATACGCAGTATTTT. This sequence encodes CASSQPTSGASRDTQYF.